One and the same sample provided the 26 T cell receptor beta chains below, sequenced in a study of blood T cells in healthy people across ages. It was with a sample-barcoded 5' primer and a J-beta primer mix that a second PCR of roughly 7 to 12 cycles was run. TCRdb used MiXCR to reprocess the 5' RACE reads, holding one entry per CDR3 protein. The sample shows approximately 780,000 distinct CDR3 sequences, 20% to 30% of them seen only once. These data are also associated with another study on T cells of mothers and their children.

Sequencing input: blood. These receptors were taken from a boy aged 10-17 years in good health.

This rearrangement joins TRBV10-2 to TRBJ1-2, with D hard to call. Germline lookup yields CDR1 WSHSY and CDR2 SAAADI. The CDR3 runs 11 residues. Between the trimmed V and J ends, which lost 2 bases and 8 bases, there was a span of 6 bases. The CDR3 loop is CASSELEGYTF. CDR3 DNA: TGCGCCAGCAGTGAGCTGGAGGGCTACACCTTC.

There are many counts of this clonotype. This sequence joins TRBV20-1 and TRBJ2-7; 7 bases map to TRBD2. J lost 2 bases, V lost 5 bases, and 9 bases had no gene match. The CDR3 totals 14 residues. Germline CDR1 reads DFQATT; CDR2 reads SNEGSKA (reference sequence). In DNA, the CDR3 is TGCAGTGCTGAAAGATGGGGGGGAGCCTACGAGCAGTACTTC. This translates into CSAERWGGAYEQYF.

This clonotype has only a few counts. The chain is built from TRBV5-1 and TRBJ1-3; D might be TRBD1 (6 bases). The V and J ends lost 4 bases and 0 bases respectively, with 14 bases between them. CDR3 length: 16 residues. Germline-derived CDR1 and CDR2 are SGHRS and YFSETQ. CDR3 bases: TGCGCCAGCAGCAGAGACAGGCCGCTCTCTGGAAACACCATATATTTT. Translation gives CASSRDRPLSGNTIYF.

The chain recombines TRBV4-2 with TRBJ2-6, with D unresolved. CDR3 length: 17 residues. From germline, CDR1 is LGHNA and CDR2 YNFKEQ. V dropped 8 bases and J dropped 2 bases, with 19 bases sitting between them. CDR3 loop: CASDLLKNVAGANVLTF. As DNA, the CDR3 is TGTGCCAGCGACCTACTCAAGAATGTGGCTGGGGCCAACGTCCTGACTTTC.

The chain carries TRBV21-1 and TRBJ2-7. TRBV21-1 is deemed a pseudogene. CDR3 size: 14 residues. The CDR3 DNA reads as TGTGCCAGCAGCAAGAACGGCGTGGACCACGAGCAGTACTTC. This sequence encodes CASSKNGVDHEQYF.

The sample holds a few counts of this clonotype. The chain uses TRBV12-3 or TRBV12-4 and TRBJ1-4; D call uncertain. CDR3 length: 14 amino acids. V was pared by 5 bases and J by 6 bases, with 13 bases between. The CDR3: CASSLVEGDEKLFF. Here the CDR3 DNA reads TGTGCCAGCAGTCTAGTCGAGGGTGATGAAAAACTGTTTTTT.

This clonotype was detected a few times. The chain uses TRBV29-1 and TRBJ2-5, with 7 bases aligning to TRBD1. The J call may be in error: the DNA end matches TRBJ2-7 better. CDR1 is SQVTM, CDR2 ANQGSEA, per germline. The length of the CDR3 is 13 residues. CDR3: CSVLGDSSYEQYF. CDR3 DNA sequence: TGCAGCGTTTTAGGGGACAGCTCCTACGAGCAGTACTTC.

The CDR3 DNA reads TGTGCCAGCAGTTTAACTCCACCCTTAATAGGAAATGAAAAACTGTTTTTT. Protein: CASSLTPPLIGNEKLFF. The V and J genes are TRBV27 and TRBJ1-4; D not certain. The CDR3 sequence is 17 residues long. V lost 2 bases to trimming and J lost 5 bases, with 18 bases between them. The V gene's germline CDR1 is MNHEY and CDR2 SMNVEV (reference sequence). Based on the CDR3 plus reference TRBV27 and TRBJ1-4, the full variable domain is EAQVTQNPRYLITVTGKKLTVTCSQNMNHEYMSWYRQDPGLGLRQIYYSMNVEVTDKGDVPEGYKVSRKEKRNFPLILESPSPNQTSLYFCASSLTPPLIGNEKLFFGSGTQLSVL.

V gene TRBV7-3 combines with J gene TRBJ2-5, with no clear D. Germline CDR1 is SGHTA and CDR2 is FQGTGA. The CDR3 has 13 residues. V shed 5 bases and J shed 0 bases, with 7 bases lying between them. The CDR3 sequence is CASSAYNQETQYF. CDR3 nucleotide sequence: TGTGCCAGCAGCGCGTATAACCAAGAGACCCAGTACTTC.

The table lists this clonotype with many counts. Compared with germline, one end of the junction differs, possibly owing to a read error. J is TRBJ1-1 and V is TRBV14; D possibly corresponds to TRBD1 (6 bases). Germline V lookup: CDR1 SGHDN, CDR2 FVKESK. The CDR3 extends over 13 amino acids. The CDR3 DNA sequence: TGCGCCAGCAGCAGGACAGCGAACACTGAAGCTTTCTTT. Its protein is CASSRTANTEAFF. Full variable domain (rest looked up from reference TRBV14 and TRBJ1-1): EAGVTQFPSHSVIEKGQTVTLRCDPISGHDNLYWYRRVMGKEIKFLLHFVKESKQDESGMPNNRFLAERTGGTYSTLKVQPAELEDSGVYFCASSRTANTEAFFGQGTRLTVV.

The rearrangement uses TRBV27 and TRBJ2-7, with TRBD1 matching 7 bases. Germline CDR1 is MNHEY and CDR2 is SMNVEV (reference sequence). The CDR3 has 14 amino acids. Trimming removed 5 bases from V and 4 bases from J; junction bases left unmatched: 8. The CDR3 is CASSQGQIVYEQYF. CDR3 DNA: TGTGCCAGCAGTCAGGGACAGATTGTATACGAGCAGTACTTC.

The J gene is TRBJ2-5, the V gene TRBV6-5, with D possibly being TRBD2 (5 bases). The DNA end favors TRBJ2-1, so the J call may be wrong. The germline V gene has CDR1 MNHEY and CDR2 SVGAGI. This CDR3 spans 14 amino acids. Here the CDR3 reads CASSYRSGDSGQFF. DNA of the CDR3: TGTGCCAGCAGTTACCGGTCCGGGGATTCGGGGCAGTTCTTC.

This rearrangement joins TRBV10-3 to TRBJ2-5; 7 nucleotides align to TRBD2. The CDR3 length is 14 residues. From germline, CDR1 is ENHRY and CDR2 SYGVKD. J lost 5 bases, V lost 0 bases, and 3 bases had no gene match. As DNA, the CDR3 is TGTGCCATCAGTGAGTCGGGTAGCGGGGAGACCCAGTACTTC. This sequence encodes CAISESGSGETQYF.

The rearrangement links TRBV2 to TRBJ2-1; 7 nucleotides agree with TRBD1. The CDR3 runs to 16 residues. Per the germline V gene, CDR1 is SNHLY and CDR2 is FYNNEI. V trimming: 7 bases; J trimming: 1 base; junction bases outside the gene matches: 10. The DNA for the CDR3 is TGTGCCAGCAAACCAACAGGGGACGCATCCTACAATGAGCAGTTCTTC. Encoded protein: CASKPTGDASYNEQFF.

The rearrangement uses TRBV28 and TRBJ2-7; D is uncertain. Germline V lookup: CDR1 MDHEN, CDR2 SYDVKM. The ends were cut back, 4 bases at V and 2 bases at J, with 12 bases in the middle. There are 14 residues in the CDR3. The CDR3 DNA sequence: TGTGCCAGCAGTTCATACAGCCGGCCCTACGAGCAGTACTTC. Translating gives CASSSYSRPYEQYF.

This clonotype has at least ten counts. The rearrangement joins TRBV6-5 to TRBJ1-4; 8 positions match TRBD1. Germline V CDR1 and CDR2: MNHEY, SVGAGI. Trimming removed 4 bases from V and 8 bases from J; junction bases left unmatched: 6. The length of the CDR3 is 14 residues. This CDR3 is CASSSTGDGEKLFF. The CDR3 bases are TGTGCCAGCAGTTCGACAGGGGACGGGGAAAAACTGTTTTTT.

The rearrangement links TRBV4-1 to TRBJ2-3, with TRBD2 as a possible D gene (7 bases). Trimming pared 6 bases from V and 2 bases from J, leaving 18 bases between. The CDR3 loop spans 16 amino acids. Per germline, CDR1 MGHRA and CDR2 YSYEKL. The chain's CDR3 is CASRGWGRGYTDTQYF. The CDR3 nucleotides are TGCGCCAGCAGAGGGTGGGGGCGGGGGTACACAGATACGCAGTATTTT.

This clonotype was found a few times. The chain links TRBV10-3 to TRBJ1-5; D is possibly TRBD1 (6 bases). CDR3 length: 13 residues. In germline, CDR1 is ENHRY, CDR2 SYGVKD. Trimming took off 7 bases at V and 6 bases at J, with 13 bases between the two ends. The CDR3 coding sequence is TGTGCCATCAATCAGGGGCAGGGTCAGCCCCAGCATTTT. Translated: CAINQGQGQPQHF.

The CDR3 region is CASSEGPVRTRDRGETQYF. In DNA form, the CDR3 reads TGCGCCAGCAGCGAGGGCCCGGTTCGTACCCGGGACAGGGGAGAGACCCAGTACTTC. This rearrangement joins TRBV4-1 to TRBJ2-5; TRBD1 aligns across 10 bases. V shed 5 bases, J shed 4 bases, and the junction held 19 bases outside the gene matches. The CDR3 runs to 19 residues. CDR1 and CDR2 from the germline V gene are MGHRA and YSYEKL.

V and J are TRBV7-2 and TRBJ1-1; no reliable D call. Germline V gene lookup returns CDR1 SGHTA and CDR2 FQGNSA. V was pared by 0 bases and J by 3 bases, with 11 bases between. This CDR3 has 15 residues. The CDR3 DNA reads TGTGCCAGCAGCTTAGCTCTCGCTAGGGACACTGAAGCTTTCTTT. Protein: CASSLALARDTEAFF.

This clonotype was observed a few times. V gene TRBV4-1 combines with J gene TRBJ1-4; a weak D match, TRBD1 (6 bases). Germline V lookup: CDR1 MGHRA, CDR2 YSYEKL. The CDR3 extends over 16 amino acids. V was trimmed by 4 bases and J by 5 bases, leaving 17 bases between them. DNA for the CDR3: TGCGCCAGCAGCCCCCGCCCCAGGGGAGGGAATGAAAAACTGTTTTTT. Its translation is CASSPRPRGGNEKLFF.

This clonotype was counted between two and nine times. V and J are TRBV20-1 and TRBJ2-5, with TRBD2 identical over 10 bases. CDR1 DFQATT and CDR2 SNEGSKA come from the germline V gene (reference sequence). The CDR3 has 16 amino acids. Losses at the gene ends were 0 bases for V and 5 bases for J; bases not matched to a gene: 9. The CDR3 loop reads CSAREYSGGAIETQYF. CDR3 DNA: TGCAGTGCTAGAGAATACAGCGGGGGGGCCATTGAGACCCAGTACTTC.

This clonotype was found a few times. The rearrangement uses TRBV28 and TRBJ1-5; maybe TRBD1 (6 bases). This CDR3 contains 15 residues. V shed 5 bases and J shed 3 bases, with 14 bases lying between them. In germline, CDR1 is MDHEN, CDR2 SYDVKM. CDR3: CASSALTGNNQPQHF. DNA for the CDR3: TGTGCCAGCAGTGCCCTAACAGGGAACAATCAGCCCCAGCATTTT.

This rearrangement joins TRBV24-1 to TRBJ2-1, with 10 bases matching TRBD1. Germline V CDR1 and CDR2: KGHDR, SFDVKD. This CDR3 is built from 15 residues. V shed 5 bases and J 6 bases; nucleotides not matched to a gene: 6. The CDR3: CATSGGQGLFNEQFF. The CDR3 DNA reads TGTGCCACCAGTGGGGGACAGGGGTTATTCAATGAGCAGTTCTTC.

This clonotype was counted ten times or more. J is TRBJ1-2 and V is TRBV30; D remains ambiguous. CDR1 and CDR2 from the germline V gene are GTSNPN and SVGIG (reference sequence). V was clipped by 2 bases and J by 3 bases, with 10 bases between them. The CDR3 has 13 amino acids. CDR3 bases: TGTGCCTGGAGTAGGCAGATCGACTATGGCTACACCTTC. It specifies CAWSRQIDYGYTF.

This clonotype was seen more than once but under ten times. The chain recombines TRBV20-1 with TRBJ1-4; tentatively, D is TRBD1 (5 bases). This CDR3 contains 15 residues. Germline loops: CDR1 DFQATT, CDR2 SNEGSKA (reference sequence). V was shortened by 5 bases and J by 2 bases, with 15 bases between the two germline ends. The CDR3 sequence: CSAGGGSATNEKLFF. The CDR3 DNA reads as TGCAGTGCTGGGGGGGGAAGCGCGACTAATGAAAAACTGTTTTTT.